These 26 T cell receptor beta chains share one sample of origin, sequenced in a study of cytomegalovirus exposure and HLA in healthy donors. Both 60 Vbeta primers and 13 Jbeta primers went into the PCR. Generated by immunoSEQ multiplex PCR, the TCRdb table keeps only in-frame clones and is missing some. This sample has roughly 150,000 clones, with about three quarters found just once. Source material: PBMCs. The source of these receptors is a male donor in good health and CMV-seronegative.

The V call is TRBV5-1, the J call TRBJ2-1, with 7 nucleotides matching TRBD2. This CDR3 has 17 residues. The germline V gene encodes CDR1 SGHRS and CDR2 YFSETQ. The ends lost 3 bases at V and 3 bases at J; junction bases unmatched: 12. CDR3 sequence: CASSSRGAGGGYNEQFF. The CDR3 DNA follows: TGCGCCAGCAGCTCGAGGGGCGCTGGGGGGGGCTACAATGAGCAGTTCTTC.

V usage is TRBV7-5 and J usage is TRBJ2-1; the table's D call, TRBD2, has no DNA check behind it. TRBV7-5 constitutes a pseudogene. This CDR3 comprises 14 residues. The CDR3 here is CARRSPGTSYEQFF. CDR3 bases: TGTGCCAGAAGGTCTCCCGGGACTAGCTATGAGCAGTTCTTC.

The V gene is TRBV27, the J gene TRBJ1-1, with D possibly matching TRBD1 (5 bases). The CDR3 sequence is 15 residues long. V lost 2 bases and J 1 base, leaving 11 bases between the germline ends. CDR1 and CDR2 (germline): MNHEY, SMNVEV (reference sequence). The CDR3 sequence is CASSLKRGTNTEAFF. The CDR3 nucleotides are TGTGCCAGCAGTTTAAAGCGGGGGACGAACACTGAAGCTTTCTTT.

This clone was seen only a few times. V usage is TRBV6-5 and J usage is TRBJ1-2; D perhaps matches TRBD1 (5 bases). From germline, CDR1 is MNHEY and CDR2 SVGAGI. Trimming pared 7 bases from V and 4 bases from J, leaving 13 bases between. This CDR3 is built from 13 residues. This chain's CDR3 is CASNKDISYGYTF. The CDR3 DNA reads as TGTGCCAGCAATAAGGACATTTCCTATGGCTACACCTTC.

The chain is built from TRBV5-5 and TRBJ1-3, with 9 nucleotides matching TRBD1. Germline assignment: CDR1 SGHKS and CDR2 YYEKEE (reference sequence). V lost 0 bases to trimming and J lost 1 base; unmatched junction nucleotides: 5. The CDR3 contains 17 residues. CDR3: CASSLAPTGGSGNTIYF. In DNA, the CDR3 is TGTGCCAGCAGCTTGGCACCGACAGGGGGATCTGGAAACACCATATATTTT.

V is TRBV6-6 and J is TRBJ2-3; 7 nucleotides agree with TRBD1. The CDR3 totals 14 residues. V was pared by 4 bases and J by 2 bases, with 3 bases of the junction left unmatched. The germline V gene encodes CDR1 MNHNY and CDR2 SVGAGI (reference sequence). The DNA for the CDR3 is TGTGCCAGCAGTTCGGGACAGTTCACAGATACGCAGTATTTT. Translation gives CASSSGQFTDTQYF.

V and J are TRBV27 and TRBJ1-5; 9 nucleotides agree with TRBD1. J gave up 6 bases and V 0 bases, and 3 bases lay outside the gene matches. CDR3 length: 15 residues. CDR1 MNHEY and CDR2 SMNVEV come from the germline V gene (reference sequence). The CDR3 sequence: CASSLSGTGRQPQHF. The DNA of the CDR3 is TGTGCCAGCAGTTTATCTGGGACAGGGCGTCAGCCCCAGCATTTT.

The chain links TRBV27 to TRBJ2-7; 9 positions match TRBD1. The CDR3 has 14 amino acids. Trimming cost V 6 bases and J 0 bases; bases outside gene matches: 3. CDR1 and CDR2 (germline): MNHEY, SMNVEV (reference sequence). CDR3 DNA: TGTGCCAGCAGGTGGGGACAGGGCTCCTACGAGCAGTACTTC. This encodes CASRWGQGSYEQYF.

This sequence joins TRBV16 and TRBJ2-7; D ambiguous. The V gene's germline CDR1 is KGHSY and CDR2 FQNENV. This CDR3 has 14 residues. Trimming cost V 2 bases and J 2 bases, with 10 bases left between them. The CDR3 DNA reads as TGTGCCAGCAGCCAAAGACATCCTGCCTACGAGCAGTACTTC. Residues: CASSQRHPAYEQYF.

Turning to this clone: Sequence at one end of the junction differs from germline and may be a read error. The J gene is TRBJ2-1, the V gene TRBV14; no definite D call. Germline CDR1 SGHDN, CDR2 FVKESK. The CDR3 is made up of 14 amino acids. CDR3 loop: CASSLSGTFNGQFF. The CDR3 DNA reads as TGTGCCAGCAGCCTTTCGGGTACTTTCAATGGGCAGTTCTTC.

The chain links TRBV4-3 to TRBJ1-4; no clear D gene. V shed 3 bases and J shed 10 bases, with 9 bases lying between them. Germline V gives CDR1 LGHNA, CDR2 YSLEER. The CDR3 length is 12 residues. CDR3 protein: CASSHNLRKLFF. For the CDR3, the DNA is TGCGCCAGCAGCCACAACTTGAGAAAACTGTTTTTT.

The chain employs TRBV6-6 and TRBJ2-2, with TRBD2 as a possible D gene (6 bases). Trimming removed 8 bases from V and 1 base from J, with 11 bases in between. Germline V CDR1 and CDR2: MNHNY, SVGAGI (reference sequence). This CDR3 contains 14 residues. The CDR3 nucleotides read TGTGCCAGCGTGTTCGGGGGGAACACCGGGGAGCTGTTTTTT. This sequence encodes CASVFGGNTGELFF.

In DNA, the CDR3 is TGCGCCAGCAGTCAATCGGACACCTCCTATAATTCACCCCTCCACTTT. Its protein is CASSQSDTSYNSPLHF. This rearrangement joins TRBV23-1 to TRBJ1-6; a possible D gene is TRBD1 (5 bases). Being an ORF, TRBV23-1 has a function that is uncertain. This CDR3 is 16 amino acids long. Trimming stripped 0 bases from V and 0 bases from J, with 6 bases between.

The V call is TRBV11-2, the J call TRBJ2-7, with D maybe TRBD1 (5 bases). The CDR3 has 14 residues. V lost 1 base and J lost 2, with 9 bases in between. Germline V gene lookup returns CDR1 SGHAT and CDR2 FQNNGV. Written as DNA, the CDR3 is TGTGCCAGCAGCTTAGCGCGGACACCCTACGAGCAGTACTTC. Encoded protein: CASSLARTPYEQYF.

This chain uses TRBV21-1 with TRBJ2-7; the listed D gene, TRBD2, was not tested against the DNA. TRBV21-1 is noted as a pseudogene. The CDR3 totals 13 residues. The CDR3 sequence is CASSGTSGYEQYF. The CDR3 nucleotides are TGTGCCAGCTCCGGGACTAGCGGCTACGAGCAGTACTTC.

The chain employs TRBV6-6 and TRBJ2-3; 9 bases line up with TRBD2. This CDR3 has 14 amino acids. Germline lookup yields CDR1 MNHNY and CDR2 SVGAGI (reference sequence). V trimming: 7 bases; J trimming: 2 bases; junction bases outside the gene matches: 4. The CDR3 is CASTASGITDTQYF. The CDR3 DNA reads TGTGCCAGCACCGCTAGCGGGATCACAGATACGCAGTATTTT.

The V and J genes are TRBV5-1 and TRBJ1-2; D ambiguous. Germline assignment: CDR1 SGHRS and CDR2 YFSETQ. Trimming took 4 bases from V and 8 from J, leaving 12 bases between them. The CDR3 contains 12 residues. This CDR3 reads CASSTNRQGYTF. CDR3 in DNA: TGCGCCAGCAGCACCAACCGCCAGGGCTACACCTTC.

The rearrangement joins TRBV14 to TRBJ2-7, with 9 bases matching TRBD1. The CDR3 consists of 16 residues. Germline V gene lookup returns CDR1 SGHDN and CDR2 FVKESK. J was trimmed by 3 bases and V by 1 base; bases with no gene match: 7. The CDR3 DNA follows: TGTGCCAGCAGCCAAGCCTCGGGACAGGGAAACTACGAGCAGTACTTC. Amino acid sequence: CASSQASGQGNYEQYF.

The CDR3 protein is CASSLTGSGGLGEQYF. The CDR3 region has the DNA TGTGCCAGCAGCTTAACGGGTAGCGGGGGCCTTGGGGAGCAGTACTTC. The chain employs TRBV7-3 and TRBJ2-5; 9 positions agree with TRBD2. The length of the CDR3 is 16 residues. V shed 0 bases, J shed 11 bases, and the junction held 13 bases outside the gene matches. CDR1 is SGHTA and CDR2 is FQGTGA in the germline V gene.

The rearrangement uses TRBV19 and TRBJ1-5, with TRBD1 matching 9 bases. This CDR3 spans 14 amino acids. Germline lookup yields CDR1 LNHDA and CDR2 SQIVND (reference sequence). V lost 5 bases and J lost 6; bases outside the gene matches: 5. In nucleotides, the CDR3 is TGTGCCAGTAGTGACAGGGGGTATGGTCAGCCCCAGCATTTT. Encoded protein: CASSDRGYGQPQHF.

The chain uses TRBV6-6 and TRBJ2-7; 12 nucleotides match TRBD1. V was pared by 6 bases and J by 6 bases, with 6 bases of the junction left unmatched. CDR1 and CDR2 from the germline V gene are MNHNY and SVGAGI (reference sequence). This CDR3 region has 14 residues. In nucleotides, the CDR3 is TGTGCCAGCAGGACCGGGACAGGGGGCCCCGAGCAGTACTTC. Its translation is CASRTGTGGPEQYF.

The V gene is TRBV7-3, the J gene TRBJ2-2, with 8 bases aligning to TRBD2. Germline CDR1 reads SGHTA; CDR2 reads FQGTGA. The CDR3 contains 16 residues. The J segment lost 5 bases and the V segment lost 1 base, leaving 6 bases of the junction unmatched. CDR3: CASSLNPGLVTGELFF. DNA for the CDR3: TGTGCCAGCAGCTTAAATCCGGGACTAGTGACCGGGGAGCTGTTTTTT.

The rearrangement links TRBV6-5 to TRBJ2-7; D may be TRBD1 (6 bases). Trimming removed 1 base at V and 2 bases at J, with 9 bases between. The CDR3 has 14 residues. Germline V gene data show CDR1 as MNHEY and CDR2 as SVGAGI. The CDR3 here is CASSYWGRPYEQYF. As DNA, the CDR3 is TGTGCCAGCAGTTACTGGGGGCGACCCTACGAGCAGTACTTC.

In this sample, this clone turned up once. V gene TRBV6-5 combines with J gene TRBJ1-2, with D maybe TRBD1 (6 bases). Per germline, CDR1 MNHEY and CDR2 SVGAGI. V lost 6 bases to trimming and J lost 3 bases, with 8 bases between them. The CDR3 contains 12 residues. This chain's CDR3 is CASRRTDYGYTF. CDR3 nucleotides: TGTGCCAGCAGGAGGACAGACTATGGCTACACCTTC.

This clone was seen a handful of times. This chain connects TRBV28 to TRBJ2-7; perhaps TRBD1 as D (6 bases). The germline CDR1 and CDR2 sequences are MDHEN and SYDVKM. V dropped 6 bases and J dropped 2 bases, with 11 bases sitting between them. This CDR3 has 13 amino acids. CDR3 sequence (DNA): TGTGCCAGCAGCCCAGGGGTCGCCTACGAGCAGTACTTC. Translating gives CASSPGVAYEQYF.

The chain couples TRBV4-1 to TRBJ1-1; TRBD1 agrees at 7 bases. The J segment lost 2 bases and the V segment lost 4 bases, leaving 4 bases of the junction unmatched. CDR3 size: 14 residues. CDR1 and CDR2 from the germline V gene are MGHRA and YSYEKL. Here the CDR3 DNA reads TGCGCCAGCAGCCCGGGACAGCGAAACACTGAAGCTTTCTTT. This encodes CASSPGQRNTEAFF.